This T cell receptor beta chain was retrieved from a study of a mutant IDH1 vaccine in newly diagnosed glioma. Repertoires were generated with immunoSEQ multiplex PCR, while TCRdb's copy carries only in-frame clones and drops some. Found here are approximately 16,000 clones, roughly 96% of them singletons; the top ten hold around 3.5%. CDR1 is SGHNT, CDR2 YENEEA, per germline. V was cut by 1 base and J by 4 bases, with 10 bases left in between. This CDR3 is 14 amino acids long. Described time point: baseline, week 1 (first vaccination visit). Treatment indicated: pre-vaccination baseline after standard-of-care therapy.

This receptor was obtained from a woman aged 18-29 years with glioma. Some clones in this sample may be carry-over from other donors' samples. The source was peripheral blood mononuclear cells (PBMCs), collected from a glioma patient treated with radiotherapy, temozolomide or both. The V call is TRBV11-3, the J call TRBJ2-5; no definite D call. CDR3 nucleotide sequence: TGTGCCAGCAGCTTAGGGGGTTTTGGAGAGACCCAGTACTTC. This translates into CASSLGGFGETQYF.